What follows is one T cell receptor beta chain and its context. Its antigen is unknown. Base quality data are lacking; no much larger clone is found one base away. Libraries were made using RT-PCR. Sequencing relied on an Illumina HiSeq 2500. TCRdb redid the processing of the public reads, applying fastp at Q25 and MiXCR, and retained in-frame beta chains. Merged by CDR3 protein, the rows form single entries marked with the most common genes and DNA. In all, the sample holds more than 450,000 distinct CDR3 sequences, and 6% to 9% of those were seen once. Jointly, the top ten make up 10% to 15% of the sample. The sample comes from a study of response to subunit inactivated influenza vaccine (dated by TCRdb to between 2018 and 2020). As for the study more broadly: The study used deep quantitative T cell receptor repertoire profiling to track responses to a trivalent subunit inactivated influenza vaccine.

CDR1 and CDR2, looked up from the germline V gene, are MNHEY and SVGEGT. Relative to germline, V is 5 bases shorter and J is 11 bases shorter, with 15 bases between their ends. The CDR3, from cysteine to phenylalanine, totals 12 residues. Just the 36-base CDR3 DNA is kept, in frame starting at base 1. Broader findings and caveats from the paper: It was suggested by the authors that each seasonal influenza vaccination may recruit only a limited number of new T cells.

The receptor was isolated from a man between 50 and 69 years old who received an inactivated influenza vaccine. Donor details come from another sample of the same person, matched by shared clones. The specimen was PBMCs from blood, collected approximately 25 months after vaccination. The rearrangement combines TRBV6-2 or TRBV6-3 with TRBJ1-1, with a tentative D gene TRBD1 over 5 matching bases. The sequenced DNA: TGTGCCAGCAGTGGGACGGGCCCCGGGGCTTTCTTT. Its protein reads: CASSGTGPGAFF.